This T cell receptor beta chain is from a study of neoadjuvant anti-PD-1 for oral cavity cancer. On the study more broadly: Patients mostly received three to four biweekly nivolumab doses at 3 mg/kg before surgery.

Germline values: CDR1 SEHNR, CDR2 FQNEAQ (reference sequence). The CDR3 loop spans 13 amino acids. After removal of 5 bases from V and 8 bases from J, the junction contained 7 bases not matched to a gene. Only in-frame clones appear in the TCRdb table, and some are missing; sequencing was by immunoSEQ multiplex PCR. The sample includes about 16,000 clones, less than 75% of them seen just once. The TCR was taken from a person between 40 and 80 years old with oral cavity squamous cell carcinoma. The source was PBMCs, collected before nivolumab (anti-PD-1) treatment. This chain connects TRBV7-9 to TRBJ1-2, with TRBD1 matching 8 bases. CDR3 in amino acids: CASSDAGGKGYTF. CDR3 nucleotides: TGTGCCAGCAGCGACGCAGGGGGCAAAGGCTACACCTTC. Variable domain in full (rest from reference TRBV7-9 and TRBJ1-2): DTGVSQNPRHKITKRGQNVTFRCDPISEHNRLYWYRQTLGQGPEFLTYFQNEAQLEKSRLLSDRFSAERPKGSFSTLEIQRTEQGDSAMYLCASSDAGGKGYTFGSGTRLTVV.